This is a list of T cell receptor beta chains from one sample in a study of ipilimumab plus nivolumab after autologous stem cell transplantation. Method: immunoSEQ multiplex PCR; TCRdb's copy keeps in-frame clones and lacks some. Among under 20,000 clones, roughly four fifths were seen once, and the ten largest hold less than 8%. The sequenced sample was PBMCs, obtained in a trial of ipilimumab plus nivolumab as post-transplant consolidation. The receptors were sampled from a male donor with diffuse large B-cell lymphoma. The CDR3 runs from the conserved cysteine through the conserved F or W. Each record gives: J gene, V gene, D gene, clone size, CDR3 protein, CDR3 DNA. A D gene is named only where the DNA matches it firmly. Size values are once, few and many counts, or a class for expanded clones, and some rows have none.

TRBJ1-2	TRBV21-1	-	-	CASRTHYRKTYGYTF	TGTGCCAGCAGGACGCATTACAGAAAGACCTATGGCTACACCTTC
TRBJ2-1	TRBV9	TRBD2	-	CASREGLAGPNEQFF	TGTGCCAGTAGAGAGGGACTAGCGGGGCCTAATGAGCAGTTCTTC
TRBJ2-3	TRBV5-1	-	-	CASSLVGLAGAPRTDTQYF	TGCGCCAGCAGCTTGGTGGGGCTTGCGGGGGCCCCGCGCACAGATACGCAGTATTTT
TRBJ1-5	TRBV7-2	-	-	CASRDTGLGGNQPQHF	TGTGCCAGCAGGGATACGGGCCTAGGGGGCAATCAGCCCCAGCATTTT
TRBJ2-7	TRBV6-1	-	-	CASSEIWPSDEQYF	TGTGCCAGCAGTGAAATCTGGCCCTCTGACGAGCAGTACTTC
TRBJ2-7	TRBV2	TRBD2	-	CARGLAGGTYEEQYF	TGTGCCAGGGGTCTAGCGGGGGGAACCTACGAGGAGCAGTACTTC
TRBJ2-5	TRBV9	-	-	CASSFTDLKGETQYF	TGTGCCAGCAGCTTCACGGACCTAAAAGGGGAGACCCAGTACTTC
TRBJ1-1	TRBV12-5	-	-	CASGLTRHLPEAFF	TGTGCTAGTGGTTTGACCAGACACCTTCCTGAAGCTTTCTTT
TRBJ1-3	TRBV2	TRBD1	-	CASRDDRGRGNTIYF	TGTGCCAGCAGGGATGACAGGGGGCGCGGAAACACCATATATTTT
TRBJ2-2	TRBV28	-	-	CASGGPQTGELFF	TGTGCCAGCGGGGGGCCTCAGACCGGGGAGCTGTTTTTT
TRBJ2-3	TRBV19	-	-	CASSIDVRSTDTQYF	TGTGCCAGTAGTATAGATGTACGTAGCACAGATACGCAGTATTTT
TRBJ1-2	TRBV21-1	-	-	CASSKERDRVYYGYTF	TGTGCCAGCAGCAAAGAACGGGACAGGGTCTACTATGGCTACACCTTC
TRBJ1-4	TRBV9	-	once	CASSGGSEATNEKLFF	TGTGCCAGCAGCGGCGGGTCGGAGGCAACTAATGAAAAACTGTTTTTT
TRBJ1-2	TRBV18	-	-	CASSRAGPYGYTF	TGTGCCAGCTCACGGGCAGGCCCCTATGGCTACACCTTC
TRBJ1-1	TRBV29-1	-	-	CSVDSIITEAFF	TGCAGCGTTGATTCGATTATCACTGAAGCTTTCTTT
TRBJ1-2	TRBV5-1	-	-	CASSWGPELTNYGYTF	TGCGCCAGCAGCTGGGGGCCCGAACTTACAAACTATGGCTACACCTTC
TRBJ2-6	TRBV12-1	-	-	CASSHGHVGQSRANVLTF	TGTGCCAGCAGCCATGGTCATGTAGGACAAAGTCGGGCCAACGTCCTGACTTTC
TRBJ2-5	TRBV5-6	-	-	CASSFWPGGSQETQYF	TGTGCCAGCAGCTTTTGGCCAGGAGGGTCCCAGGAGACCCAGTACTTC
TRBJ2-5	TRBV27	-	-	CASSFVGSSETQYF	TGTGCCAGCAGTTTCGTCGGTTCCTCCGAGACCCAGTACTTC
TRBJ2-5	TRBV10-1	TRBD2	-	CASSEDGQGGYQETQYF	TGCGCCAGCAGTGAGGATGGGCAGGGAGGGTACCAAGAGACCCAGTACTTC
TRBJ2-1	TRBV5-1	-	-	CASSLGTDREGNNEQFF	TGCGCCAGCAGCTTGGGGACAGACCGGGAAGGGAACAATGAGCAGTTCTTC
TRBJ2-2	TRBV5-1	-	-	CASSLVSGNTGELFF	TGCGCCAGCAGCTTGGTAAGCGGCAACACCGGGGAGCTGTTTTTT
TRBJ2-2	TRBV19	TRBD1	-	CASSKGRPGQGGVGELFF	TGTGCCAGTAGTAAAGGACGACCGGGACAGGGGGGTGTCGGGGAGCTGTTTTTT
TRBJ2-3	TRBV7-2	-	-	CASSLGKYTDTQYF	TGTGCCAGCAGCTTAGGAAAATACACAGATACGCAGTATTTT
TRBJ2-5	TRBV6-4	TRBD1	-	CASSDSKGRGRGETQYF	TGTGCCAGCAGTGACTCGAAAGGCAGGGGGAGAGGAGAGACCCAGTACTTC
TRBJ1-4	TRBV30	TRBD1	-	CAWDRGDEKLFF	TGTGCCTGGGACAGGGGAGATGAAAAACTGTTTTTT
TRBJ1-2	TRBV6-5	TRBD1	-	CASSPTGGGLEGYTF	TGTGCCAGCAGCCCCACAGGGGGAGGGCTGGAAGGCTACACCTTC
TRBJ2-3	TRBV5-1	TRBD2	-	CASSRLAGDYTDTQYF	TGCGCCAGCAGTAGACTAGCGGGGGACTACACAGATACGCAGTATTTT
TRBJ2-7	TRBV21-1	-	-	CASSNPGTGYLILTGGPPEQYF	TGTGCCAGCAGCAACCCCGGGACAGGGTATCTAATTTTGACGGGGGGGCCTCCCGAGCAGTACTTC
TRBJ1-6	TRBV2	-	-	CASSDPSSYNSPLHF	TGTGCCAGCAGTGACCCGAGCTCCTATAATTCACCCCTCCACTTT
TRBJ1-6	TRBV4-3	-	-	CASSQIQGANSPLHF	TGCGCCAGCAGCCAAATTCAGGGTGCCAATTCACCCCTCCACTTT